These T cell receptor beta chains were read from a single sample in a study of response to subunit inactivated influenza vaccine. TCRdb used MiXCR to reprocess the RT-PCR reads, holding one entry per CDR3 protein. The table shows over 650,000 distinct CDR3 sequences, with approximately 17% occurring only once. The input for sequencing was PBMCs from blood, taken 4 to 6 days after vaccination. All receptors come from a man over 45 who received an inactivated influenza vaccine. CDR3s include the opening cysteine and the closing phenylalanine or tryptophan. Fields, in order: CDR3 DNA, CDR3 protein, D gene, J gene, clone size, V gene. The D gene is left open where the match is weak. The size entry is marked missing in some rows and otherwise reads once, few, many or a size class.

CDR3nt: TGTGCCAGCAGTCGCCCCCCGGGACAGGGGGCTAAGACCCAGTACTTC
CDR3aa: CASSRPPGQGAKTQYF
d_gene: TRBD1
j_gene: TRBJ2-5
abundance: NA
v_gene: TRBV28

CDR3nt: TGCGCCAGCAGCTTGGGGGGATTTAGCACAGATACGCAGTATTTT
CDR3aa: CASSLGGFSTDTQYF
d_gene: NA
j_gene: TRBJ2-3
abundance: NA
v_gene: TRBV5-1

CDR3nt: TGTGCCAGCATGAGGAGGGAGGGAGAGACCCAGTACTTC
CDR3aa: CASMRREGETQYF
d_gene: TRBD2
j_gene: TRBJ2-5
abundance: NA
v_gene: TRBV6-1

CDR3nt: TGTGCCAGCAGCTCACCAGGACAGGGGGACATTCAGTACTTC
CDR3aa: CASSSPGQGDIQYF
d_gene: TRBD1
j_gene: TRBJ2-4
abundance: few
v_gene: TRBV7-9

CDR3nt: TGTGCCAGCAGCTTAGAACAGGGATACACAGATACGCAGTATTTT
CDR3aa: CASSLEQGYTDTQYF
d_gene: NA
j_gene: TRBJ2-3
abundance: NA
v_gene: TRBV7-2

CDR3nt: TGTGCCAGCAACCGGGGGGGCAGCTCCTACAATGAGCAGTTCTTC
CDR3aa: CASNRGGSSYNEQFF
d_gene: TRBD2
j_gene: TRBJ2-1
abundance: many
v_gene: TRBV12-3/TRBV12-4

CDR3nt: TGCAGTGCTCCCCACGGTGGGGCGCAAGAGACCCAGTACTTC
CDR3aa: CSAPHGGAQETQYF
d_gene: NA
j_gene: TRBJ2-5
abundance: many
v_gene: TRBV20-1

CDR3nt: TGTGCCAGCAGCCTCAGAGGGGGGCCCTCGTTTACTACGCAGTATTTT
CDR3aa: CASSLRGGPSFTTQYF
d_gene: NA
j_gene: TRBJ2-3
abundance: NA
v_gene: TRBV7-8

CDR3nt: TGCAGTGCTAGAGACGGGGATAACCAAGAGACCCAGTACTTC
CDR3aa: CSARDGDNQETQYF
d_gene: NA
j_gene: TRBJ2-5
abundance: NA
v_gene: TRBV20-1

CDR3nt: TGTGCCACCAGCAGAGGAACTAGCGGGAGCACAGATACGCAGTATTTT
CDR3aa: CATSRGTSGSTDTQYF
d_gene: TRBD2
j_gene: TRBJ2-3
abundance: many
v_gene: TRBV15

CDR3nt: TGCAGTGCAGACCCCGGGACAGGGAACCAAGAGACCCAGTACTTC
CDR3aa: CSADPGTGNQETQYF
d_gene: TRBD1
j_gene: TRBJ2-5
abundance: few
v_gene: TRBV20-1

CDR3nt: TGTGCCAGCAGCTTGGATTCCGTCTACGAGCAGTACTTC
CDR3aa: CASSLDSVYEQYF
d_gene: NA
j_gene: TRBJ2-7
abundance: few
v_gene: TRBV5-6

CDR3nt: TGTGCCAGCAGCCCTGTCCCGCTAAGGGGGAACACTGAAGCTTTCTTT
CDR3aa: CASSPVPLRGNTEAFF
d_gene: NA
j_gene: TRBJ1-1
abundance: NA
v_gene: TRBV11-2

CDR3nt: TGTGCCAGCTCACCACCCGCAGCGGAGCCGTACAATGAGCAGTTCTTC
CDR3aa: CASSPPAAEPYNEQFF
d_gene: NA
j_gene: TRBJ2-1
abundance: NA
v_gene: TRBV18

CDR3nt: TGCAGTGCTAGAGACGACACAGGGGCCTCCTACAATGAGCAGTTCTTC
CDR3aa: CSARDDTGASYNEQFF
d_gene: TRBD1
j_gene: TRBJ2-1
abundance: few
v_gene: TRBV20-1

CDR3nt: TGTGCCAGCAGCACCGGGGGGGACATTCAGTACTTC
CDR3aa: CASSTGGDIQYF
d_gene: TRBD2
j_gene: TRBJ2-4
abundance: NA
v_gene: TRBV7-6

CDR3nt: TGTGCCAGCTACCTAAGGGGGGTCGCCGGGGAGCTGTTTTTT
CDR3aa: CASYLRGVAGELFF
d_gene: NA
j_gene: TRBJ2-2
abundance: many
v_gene: TRBV12-3/TRBV12-4

CDR3nt: TGCGCCAGCAGCGAAACAGGGGGTACGTACACTGAAGCTTTCTTT
CDR3aa: CASSETGGTYTEAFF
d_gene: TRBD1
j_gene: TRBJ1-1
abundance: NA
v_gene: TRBV5-1

CDR3nt: TGTGCCAGCAGTTTCCTGGTCCAGAACACTGAAGCTTTCTTT
CDR3aa: CASSFLVQNTEAFF
d_gene: NA
j_gene: TRBJ1-1
abundance: NA
v_gene: TRBV28

CDR3nt: TGCGCCAGCAGCCAAGACGGGGACTTCGCGGGCGAGCAGTACTTC
CDR3aa: CASSQDGDFAGEQYF
d_gene: NA
j_gene: TRBJ2-7
abundance: few
v_gene: TRBV4-3

CDR3nt: TGTGCCAGCAGTCGAGGAGCGCAGTTGGAGCCCTACGAGCAGTACTTC
CDR3aa: CASSRGAQLEPYEQYF
d_gene: NA
j_gene: TRBJ2-7
abundance: NA
v_gene: TRBV3-1

CDR3nt: TGCGCCATCGACAGGGAGCATACGCAGTATTTT
CDR3aa: CAIDREHTQYF
d_gene: TRBD1
j_gene: TRBJ2-3
abundance: NA
v_gene: TRBV10-2

CDR3nt: TGTGCCATCTGCTTCGGGCCTGTCGGCGGGAGGATACCCTACAATGAGCAGTTCTTC
CDR3aa: CAICFGPVGGRIPYNEQFF
d_gene: TRBD2
j_gene: TRBJ2-1
abundance: NA
v_gene: TRBV2

CDR3nt: TGTGCCAGCAGCGTAGGTGTAAAGTACAATGAGCAGTTCTTC
CDR3aa: CASSVGVKYNEQFF
d_gene: NA
j_gene: TRBJ2-1
abundance: few
v_gene: TRBV9

CDR3nt: TGTGCCAGCAGCCCAGCCAGTCAAGAGACCCAGTACTTC
CDR3aa: CASSPASQETQYF
d_gene: NA
j_gene: TRBJ2-5
abundance: few
v_gene: TRBV7-9

CDR3nt: TGTGCCATCCCTGGGGCCAACGTCCTGACTTTC
CDR3aa: CAIPGANVLTF
d_gene: NA
j_gene: TRBJ2-6
abundance: NA
v_gene: TRBV7-9

CDR3nt: TGTGCCAGCAGCTCCCCGAAGGGCCGAGGACACGGAAACATTCAGTACTTC
CDR3aa: CASSSPKGRGHGNIQYF
d_gene: NA
j_gene: TRBJ2-4
abundance: few
v_gene: TRBV7-9

CDR3nt: TGTGCCATCGGGCGAGGACAGGGGGTGGGAGAGCAGTACTTC
CDR3aa: CAIGRGQGVGEQYF
d_gene: TRBD1
j_gene: TRBJ2-7
abundance: few
v_gene: TRBV10-3

CDR3nt: TGTGCCAGCAGTCCTACTAGAAACAATGAAAAACTGTTTTTT
CDR3aa: CASSPTRNNEKLFF
d_gene: NA
j_gene: TRBJ1-4
abundance: few
v_gene: TRBV6-1

CDR3nt: TGTGCCAGCAGCTTAGCCGGGACTGCCACGGTAGCTTTCTTT
CDR3aa: CASSLAGTATVAFF
d_gene: NA
j_gene: TRBJ1-1
abundance: NA
v_gene: TRBV7-9

CDR3nt: TGTGCCAGCAGCCAAGGACTAGCGGGTCGCACAGATACGCAGTATTTT
CDR3aa: CASSQGLAGRTDTQYF
d_gene: TRBD2
j_gene: TRBJ2-3
abundance: NA
v_gene: TRBV11-1

CDR3nt: TGTGCCAGCAGTGAAGACAGGGTATCTGAAGCTTTCTTT
CDR3aa: CASSEDRVSEAFF
d_gene: NA
j_gene: TRBJ1-1
abundance: few
v_gene: TRBV6-1

CDR3nt: TGCAGCGTTTCAACTACAGGGGGCAGTAGGTCCTACGAGCAGTACTTC
CDR3aa: CSVSTTGGSRSYEQYF
d_gene: TRBD1
j_gene: TRBJ2-7
abundance: NA
v_gene: TRBV29-1

CDR3nt: TGCAGTGCTATAAGCGGGACGGATTACAATGAGCAGTTCTTC
CDR3aa: CSAISGTDYNEQFF
d_gene: TRBD2
j_gene: TRBJ2-1
abundance: NA
v_gene: TRBV20-1

CDR3nt: TGCAGTGCTCGGTACGCGCAAGAGACCCAGTACTTC
CDR3aa: CSARYAQETQYF
d_gene: NA
j_gene: TRBJ2-5
abundance: NA
v_gene: TRBV20-1

CDR3nt: TGCGCCAGCAGCTTCGTGGGGGAGGGGAGAGAGACCCAGTACTTC
CDR3aa: CASSFVGEGRETQYF
d_gene: TRBD2
j_gene: TRBJ2-5
abundance: NA
v_gene: TRBV5-1

CDR3nt: TGCGCCAGCAGCCAAGTTGTGGTAATGGGCAAAAACATTCAGTACTTC
CDR3aa: CASSQVVVMGKNIQYF
d_gene: NA
j_gene: TRBJ2-4
abundance: few
v_gene: TRBV4-1

CDR3nt: TGTGCCAGCACGACCGGACGCTATGGCTACACCTTC
CDR3aa: CASTTGRYGYTF
d_gene: NA
j_gene: TRBJ1-2
abundance: few
v_gene: TRBV5-6

CDR3nt: TGTGCCAGCAGTCGAGACAGGGGGCTCCACGAGCAGTACTTC
CDR3aa: CASSRDRGLHEQYF
d_gene: TRBD1
j_gene: TRBJ2-7
abundance: NA
v_gene: TRBV7-2

CDR3nt: TGCGCCAGCAGAACCCACATGGGTAATACTGAAGCTTTCTTT
CDR3aa: CASRTHMGNTEAFF
d_gene: NA
j_gene: TRBJ1-1
abundance: NA
v_gene: TRBV5-1

CDR3nt: TGCAGTGCTACCGGACTAGCGGGAGGTTTTGAGCAGTTCTTC
CDR3aa: CSATGLAGGFEQFF
d_gene: TRBD2
j_gene: TRBJ2-1
abundance: few
v_gene: TRBV20-1

CDR3nt: TGCAGTGCTAGAGATCTGCGGGAACCCTACAATGAGCAGTTCTTC
CDR3aa: CSARDLREPYNEQFF
d_gene: NA
j_gene: TRBJ2-1
abundance: NA
v_gene: TRBV20-1

CDR3nt: TGCAGTGCTAGAGATGGAGTCGCGGACCGTGGGCATTTT
CDR3aa: CSARDGVADRGHF
d_gene: NA
j_gene: TRBJ1-5
abundance: NA
v_gene: TRBV20-1

CDR3nt: TGTGCCACCAGCCCCCGGGGAGGGGACGAGCAGTACTTC
CDR3aa: CATSPRGGDEQYF
d_gene: TRBD2
j_gene: TRBJ2-7
abundance: NA
v_gene: TRBV15

CDR3nt: TGTGCCAGCAGCCCAGGGGGTAGCTCCTATAATTCACCCCTCCACTTT
CDR3aa: CASSPGGSSYNSPLHF
d_gene: TRBD1
j_gene: TRBJ1-6
abundance: NA
v_gene: TRBV12-3/TRBV12-4

CDR3nt: TGTGCCAGTAGTCCCTCCGGGTCGTACCTCTCTGGAAACACCATATATTTT
CDR3aa: CASSPSGSYLSGNTIYF
d_gene: NA
j_gene: TRBJ1-3
abundance: NA
v_gene: TRBV19

CDR3nt: TGTGCCAGCAGTTTACTCGGCTCGGGACCCCGAATGGCCCAGTACTTC
CDR3aa: CASSLLGSGPRMAQYF
d_gene: NA
j_gene: TRBJ2-5
abundance: NA
v_gene: TRBV27

CDR3nt: TGTGCCAGCACTCAAAGGGGCTCGGGGAACACTGAAGCTTTCTTT
CDR3aa: CASTQRGSGNTEAFF
d_gene: NA
j_gene: TRBJ1-1
abundance: many
v_gene: TRBV7-2

CDR3nt: TGCAGTGCTACCACGACAGGGGGCAAGGAGAACACTGAAGCTTTCTTT
CDR3aa: CSATTTGGKENTEAFF
d_gene: TRBD1
j_gene: TRBJ1-1
abundance: NA
v_gene: TRBV20-1

CDR3nt: TGTGCCAGCAGCCCTACAGGTTTTTCCGAACGTTCACCCCTCCACTTT
CDR3aa: CASSPTGFSERSPLHF
d_gene: NA
j_gene: TRBJ1-6
abundance: few
v_gene: TRBV5-5

CDR3nt: TGTGCCAGCAGCTATGAATCCGGGGGGAACTACGAGCAGTACTTC
CDR3aa: CASSYESGGNYEQYF
d_gene: TRBD2
j_gene: TRBJ2-7
abundance: NA
v_gene: TRBV7-2

CDR3nt: TGTGCTAGCAGCTACGCCGGGACCTATAGCACAGATACGCAGTATTTT
CDR3aa: CASSYAGTYSTDTQYF
d_gene: NA
j_gene: TRBJ2-3
abundance: few
v_gene: TRBV7-9

CDR3nt: TGTGCCAGCAGCGCCAGCGGGGGCTCCTACAATGAGCAGTTCTTC
CDR3aa: CASSASGGSYNEQFF
d_gene: TRBD2
j_gene: TRBJ2-1
abundance: many
v_gene: TRBV5-5

CDR3nt: TGTGCCAGCCGTATCAGCCGCGGGGGCACTGAAGCTTTCTTT
CDR3aa: CASRISRGGTEAFF
d_gene: NA
j_gene: TRBJ1-1
abundance: NA
v_gene: TRBV6-7

CDR3nt: TGTGCCAGCAGTATGTTTCAGGACAGGGTACTTAATGATGAGCAGTTCTTC
CDR3aa: CASSMFQDRVLNDEQFF
d_gene: TRBD1
j_gene: TRBJ2-1
abundance: NA
v_gene: TRBV2

CDR3nt: TGTGCCAGCAGCTTACGGAGCGGGAGTCGGACAGATACGCAGTATTTT
CDR3aa: CASSLRSGSRTDTQYF
d_gene: TRBD2
j_gene: TRBJ2-3
abundance: few
v_gene: TRBV7-8

CDR3nt: TGTGCCAGCAGTTCTAAGTTCCGGTCTGCTATCCATTCACCCCTCCACTTT
CDR3aa: CASSSKFRSAIHSPLHF
d_gene: NA
j_gene: TRBJ1-6
abundance: few
v_gene: TRBV6-5

CDR3nt: TGCGCCAGCAGCCAAGATCCAGGGGGCACGGAGACCCAGTACTTC
CDR3aa: CASSQDPGGTETQYF
d_gene: TRBD1
j_gene: TRBJ2-5
abundance: few
v_gene: TRBV4-1

CDR3nt: TGTGCCAGCAGCTTGGTCGGATTTGAAAAACTGTTTTTT
CDR3aa: CASSLVGFEKLFF
d_gene: NA
j_gene: TRBJ1-4
abundance: NA
v_gene: TRBV5-6

CDR3nt: TGCGCCAGCAGCCAAGAGTTGACAGGGGGCCTCACAGATACGCAGTATTTT
CDR3aa: CASSQELTGGLTDTQYF
d_gene: TRBD1
j_gene: TRBJ2-3
abundance: many
v_gene: TRBV4-3